This T cell receptor beta chain was obtained from a study of blood T cell repertoires in COVID-19 (dated by TCRdb to 2019 to 2021). Looking at the study overall: Samples from collaborators originated in the United States, Italy and Spain and spanned both the acute and convalescent phases of COVID-19. The prospective study material was composed of cDNA or gDNA derived from T cells, B-cell-depleted T cells, or PBMCs. Deeply sampled blood TCRbeta repertoires from subjects exposed to, actively infected with, or recovered from COVID-19 were included in the dataset. The repertoires were released in a freely available public database intended as a resource for research on the immune response to SARS-CoV-2. The samples were drawn from two sources: the first 160 participants of the ongoing ImmuneRACE study, and 1,254 subjects contributed by 6 global collaborators. A de-identified subject ID, COVID-19 status, age in years and sex were almost always included in the sample metadata. Where HLA class I and class II types were available, the types were taken from metadata supplied by the sample provider, not from assay-based typing.

This clone appeared a single time. Its antigen is unknown. Base qualities were left out, and no much larger clone turns up one base away. Study-wide findings and limitations: Clinical and demographic metadata were provided uncurated, with the amount varying by source and participant.

TCRbeta CDR3 regions were amplified from genomic DNA using the immunoSEQ Assay, a bias-controlled multiplex PCR. The study's processing was this. The number of nucleated cells in each sample was estimated from the amplification of reference gene primers within the assay. Sequence reads were collapsed and filtered to measure the absolute abundance of every unique TCRbeta CDR3 rearrangement. For each sample, productive Simpson clonality was calculated by taking the square root of Simpson's diversity index across productive rearrangements. Entries here come from immuneACCESS through TCRdb and include only in-frame sequences with V and J called. Some clones fail to appear in such tables; in the studies checked, an unresolved V gene covers under half of the shortfall, and the cause of the remainder is unknown. The V and J calls and the clone size are those of that table, but D and trimming were determined from the DNA. The sample profile shows some 86,000 clones; approximately 89% of them were found once. The ten most abundant clones make up approximately 2.3% of the sample.

Each collaborating institution followed its own protocols to collect whole blood in K2EDTA tubes. For TCRbeta analysis, collaborators shipped samples as frozen whole blood, isolated PBMCs, or DNA extracted from either of those sample types. The sequenced sample was peripheral blood. This receptor was identified in a human donor with active COVID-19. The donor label of this sample is uncertain.

The encoded CDR3 is CASSLYSGGSYEQYF. DNA sequence: TGTGCCAGCAGTTTATACAGCGGGGGGTCCTACGAGCAGTACTTC. The chain couples TRBV27 to TRBJ2-7; the junction holds 9 bases that match TRBD2. V has 1 base trimmed and J has 1 base trimmed; junction bases matching no gene number 2. CDR1 is given as MNHEY and CDR2 as SMNVEV, both from the germline V gene (reference sequence). Counted from cysteine to phenylalanine, this CDR3 has 15 amino acids. The entry retains the CDR3 DNA only, 45 bases that are in frame from base 1.